A selection of T cell receptor beta chains follows, all from one sample in a study of blood T cell repertoires in COVID-19. Measured with immunoSEQ multiplex PCR; TCRdb has only the in-frame clones, and not every one. The repertoire includes about 14,000 clones, around 67% of them detected once, and around a fifth sits in the top ten. The sample consisted of peripheral blood. The source is a boy aged 2 to 10 with active or convalescent COVID-19. Both conserved end residues are part of each CDR3. The D gene is left open where the match is weak. Size is stated for part of the rows, as once, few or many counts, or as a class when the clone is expanded.

clone_size	v_call	j_call	d_call	cdr3_nt	cdr3_aa
NA	TRBV6-6	TRBJ2-3	NA	TGTGCCACCTCCACAGATACGCAGTATTTT	CATSTDTQYF
NA	TRBV5-6	TRBJ1-2	NA	TGTGCCAGCAGCTTGGAACCCCAGGGCTATGGCTACACCTTC	CASSLEPQGYGYTF
few	TRBV9	TRBJ1-3	TRBD1	TGTGCCAGCAGCGTACGGGACAGGGGGTATCACACCATATATTTT	CASSVRDRGYHTIYF
few	TRBV10-3	TRBJ1-2	TRBD1	TGTGCCATCAGTGAGGGGACAGGGGCTGATGGCTACACCTTC	CAISEGTGADGYTF
NA	TRBV3-1/TRBV3-2	TRBJ2-3	NA	TGTGCCAGCAGCCAAGACCTAGCGTATACAGATACGCAGTATTTT	CASSQDLAYTDTQYF
NA	TRBV19	TRBJ1-1	NA	TGTGCCAGTAGTTTGCAGGGGAACACTGAAGCTTTCTTT	CASSLQGNTEAFF
NA	TRBV18	TRBJ1-5	NA	TGTGCCAGCTCGTTAAGTACCCCTGGCAGCAATCAGCCCCAGCATTTT	CASSLSTPGSNQPQHF
NA	TRBV29-1	TRBJ1-1	NA	TGCAGCGTTTACTTACAGGGATTCGATGAAGCTTTCTTT	CSVYLQGFDEAFF
NA	TRBV2	TRBJ1-4	TRBD1	TGTGCCAGCAGTCCCTTAAGGACAGGGAAGGGTTGGGAAAAACTGTTTTTT	CASSPLRTGKGWEKLFF
NA	TRBV14	TRBJ2-2	TRBD2	TGTGCCAGCGGGAGGGGCTTGGACGCCCTGAACACCGGGGAGCTGTTTTTT	CASGRGLDALNTGELFF
NA	TRBV6-1	TRBJ1-6	NA	TGTGCCAGCAGTGAAGGTCACTATAATTCACCCCTCCACTTT	CASSEGHYNSPLHF
once	TRBV7-9	TRBJ2-1	NA	TGTGCCAGCAGCCCCGGGAGCTACAATGAGCAGTTCTTC	CASSPGSYNEQFF
NA	TRBV23-1	TRBJ2-3	NA	TGCGCCAGCAGTCAAGGAGTTTCTGACTCGTATCGCACAGATACGCAGTATTTT	CASSQGVSDSYRTDTQYF
NA	TRBV5-1	TRBJ1-2	TRBD1	TGCGCCAGCAGCCCGGGACAGGGGCAGGGCTACACCTTC	CASSPGQGQGYTF
medium-sized	TRBV19	TRBJ1-5	NA	TGTGCCAGCACGGGGGATAGGCAGCCCCAGCATTTT	CASTGDRQPQHF
NA	TRBV9	TRBJ2-1	TRBD2	TGTGCCAGCAGCCCCAGCTGGACTAGCGGAAACAATGAGCAGTTCTTC	CASSPSWTSGNNEQFF
once	TRBV6-4	TRBJ1-6	NA	TGTGCCAGCAGTGATTTGACAGGTTCACCCCTCCACTTT	CASSDLTGSPLHF
NA	TRBV30	TRBJ1-4	NA	TGTGCCTGGAGTCAGGGATGGGGTGAAAAACTGTTTTTT	CAWSQGWGEKLFF
NA	TRBV12-5	TRBJ1-1	TRBD1	TGTGCTAGTGGTTCCGGGACAGGGGTCATGAACACTGAAGCTTTCTTT	CASGSGTGVMNTEAFF
NA	TRBV19	TRBJ2-6	TRBD1	TGTGCCAGTAGTAGGGAGCCGGGACAGGGCTCTGGGGCCAACGTCCTGACTTTC	CASSREPGQGSGANVLTF
few	TRBV10-1	TRBJ2-1	TRBD2	TGCGCCAGCAGTGTAGCGGGGGGCTTAGGAAATGAGCAGTTCTTC	CASSVAGGLGNEQFF
NA	TRBV3-1/TRBV3-2	TRBJ1-6	NA	TGTGCCAGCAGCCAAACTATTACAGGTAGCTCACCCCTCCACTTT	CASSQTITGSSPLHF
NA	TRBV9	TRBJ1-6	NA	TGTGCCAGCAGCGTGAGCTATAATTCACCCCTCCACTTT	CASSVSYNSPLHF
NA	TRBV4-1	TRBJ2-7	TRBD1	TGCGCCAGCAGCCTTACAGGGGGTCCCTACGAGCAGTACTTC	CASSLTGGPYEQYF
NA	TRBV19	TRBJ1-2	NA	TGTGCCAGTAGTATTGGGACAAGAAATTGGGTCTATGGCTACACCTTC	CASSIGTRNWVYGYTF
NA	TRBV7-8	TRBJ1-5	TRBD1	TGTGCCAGCAGCTTACAGGGGGCCTTTAGCAATCAGCCCCAGCATTTT	CASSLQGAFSNQPQHF
NA	TRBV5-1	TRBJ2-1	NA	TGCGCCAGCAGCTTCAGGGACAAAGCCTACAATGAGCAGTTCTTC	CASSFRDKAYNEQFF
NA	TRBV5-1	TRBJ2-7	NA	TGCGCCAGCAGCTTGGCCTGGGGGGACAGAGAATCGTACTTC	CASSLAWGDRESYF
NA	TRBV6-5	TRBJ2-1	TRBD1	TGTGCCAGCTTTAACCCAGGGGGAACCTACAATGAGCAGTTCTTC	CASFNPGGTYNEQFF
NA	TRBV28	TRBJ2-5	TRBD1	TGTGCCAGCAGTCTCGCCGGGACAGGGAATGCCGGGACCCAGTACTTC	CASSLAGTGNAGTQYF
NA	TRBV4-3	TRBJ2-7	TRBD2	TGCGCCAGCAGCCAAGGGTGGGTAGCGGGAGGACGGGAGAGCTCCTACGAGCAGTACTTC	CASSQGWVAGGRESSYEQYF
NA	TRBV19	TRBJ2-6	NA	TGTGCCAGTAGTATTGGACTTTTCAACTCTGGGGCCAACGTCCTGACTTTC	CASSIGLFNSGANVLTF
NA	TRBV19	TRBJ2-1	TRBD2	TGTGCCAGTAGTGCCCGCAAGGCGGGAGCCCTCAAAGGTGAGCAGTTCTTC	CASSARKAGALKGEQFF
NA	TRBV3-1/TRBV3-2	TRBJ1-2	NA	TGTGCCAGCAGCCATAAAACAGGTAGCTATGGCTACACCTTC	CASSHKTGSYGYTF
NA	TRBV19	TRBJ2-5	NA	TGTGCCACCCAAAGAGCAGCGGAAGAGACCCAGTACTTC	CATQRAAEETQYF
NA	TRBV7-2	TRBJ2-1	TRBD2	TGTGCCAGCAGCTTAGTAGGGGGACCTAGCGGGAGATGGGGTGAGCAGTTCTTC	CASSLVGGPSGRWGEQFF
NA	TRBV9	TRBJ1-1	NA	TGTGCCAGCAGCTCTCACCAGGGCCCTGAAGCTTTCTTT	CASSSHQGPEAFF
NA	TRBV27	TRBJ1-6	TRBD1	TGTGCCAGCAGTTGGGACAGCAATAATTCACCCCTCCACTTT	CASSWDSNNSPLHF
NA	TRBV7-2	TRBJ1-6	TRBD1	TGTGCCAGCAGCTTTTGGATGCAGGGGGCAGATCACAATTCACCCCTCCACTTT	CASSFWMQGADHNSPLHF
NA	TRBV6-5	TRBJ2-3	NA	TGTGCCAGCACCCCTCGAGGCGACGCTTCAGATACGCAGTATTTT	CASTPRGDASDTQYF
NA	TRBV28	TRBJ1-2	TRBD1	TGTGCCAGCAGTTTGGGGCCACGGACAGGGCGCCCGCTGTCATTC	CASSLGPRTGRPLSF
NA	TRBV29-1	TRBJ1-1	TRBD1	TGCAGCGTTGACGATCTCGGACAGGGGGCGAACACTGAAGCTTTCTTT	CSVDDLGQGANTEAFF